Listed below are T cell receptor beta chains from one sample, sequenced in a study of early T cells in non-severe SARS-CoV-2 infection. One entry per CDR3 protein results from TCRdb running MiXCR on the 5' RACE reads. The sample includes approximately 70,000 distinct CDR3 sequences, about an eighth seen only once; the top ten take 5% to 7%. The specimen was whole blood, collected at baseline. All receptors come from an adult who was a healthcare worker with PCR-confirmed SARS-CoV-2 infection or an uninfected control (not recorded which). CDR3s include the opening cysteine and the closing phenylalanine or tryptophan. Each record gives: clone size, J gene, D gene, V gene, CDR3 DNA, CDR3 protein. D genes are given only for firm matches. The size field is filled for only some rows; it gives once, few, many or a size class.

NA TRBJ2-3 NA TRBV7-2 TGTGCCAGCAGCTTAGACATGGGGGCGCGGACAGATACGCAGTATTTT CASSLDMGARTDTQYF
NA TRBJ2-1 TRBD2 TRBV9 TGTGCCAGCGCTCGATATGGGACTAGCGGGGTGGCCGGTGAGCAGTTCTTC CASARYGTSGVAGEQFF
many TRBJ2-5 NA TRBV29-1 TGCAGCGTTGGTGGGGGGCCGGAGACCCAGTACTTC CSVGGGPETQYF
few TRBJ2-7 TRBD1 TRBV7-2 TGTGCCAGCAGCTCACCGGGACAGGGGGACGAGCAGTACTTC CASSSPGQGDEQYF
few TRBJ2-5 NA TRBV7-2 TGTGCCAGCAGCTTAGGGATGCAAGAGACCCAGTACTTC CASSLGMQETQYF
few TRBJ2-4 NA TRBV29-1 TGCAGCGTTTGGGATCTGGCCAGTGACGACATTCAGTACTTC CSVWDLASDDIQYF
few TRBJ1-1 NA TRBV6-5 TGTGCCAGCAGAGAAATGGGGAACACTGAAGCTTTCTTT CASREMGNTEAFF
medium-sized TRBJ2-5 NA TRBV14 TGTGCCAGCAGCCCGCCGGGAGAGACCCAGTACTTC CASSPPGETQYF
NA TRBJ2-7 NA TRBV6-2/TRBV6-3 TGTGCCAGCACGGACACCTACGAGCGGTACTTC CASTDTYERYF
many TRBJ1-4 NA TRBV20-1 TGCAGTGCTAGAGATCTGAGGGGCGTGAATGAAAAACTGTTTTTT CSARDLRGVNEKLFF
few TRBJ1-1 NA TRBV18 TGTGCCAGCTCACCACCGGGGGCTATGCGGAACACTGAAGCTTTCTTT CASSPPGAMRNTEAFF
NA TRBJ2-5 NA TRBV5-4 TGTGCCAGCAGCTTGGACAGGGATGAAGAGACCCAGTACTTC CASSLDRDEETQYF
few TRBJ1-1 TRBD1 TRBV6-1 TGTGCCGGCCGAGACAGGGCGGTCACTGAAGCTTTCTTT CAGRDRAVTEAFF
many TRBJ2-7 NA TRBV12-3/TRBV12-4 TGTGCCAGCAGCTCAGGGGCCCCCTACTACGAGCAGTACTTC CASSSGAPYYEQYF
NA TRBJ2-3 NA TRBV4-1 TGCGCCAGCAGCCAAGCAGGCATCAGCACAGATACGCAGTATTTT CASSQAGISTDTQYF